These 6 T cell receptor beta chains came from one sample sequenced in a study of T cell responses to AZD1222 COVID-19 vaccine (TCRdb year 2021). What the time point label conveys for this sample: baseline before first vaccination. Receptor libraries were prepared by the immunoSEQ multiplex PCR assay. As stored in TCRdb, this immuneACCESS dataset retains in-frame rearrangements with V and J assigned. A fraction of the clones does not appear; measured against another copy, unresolved V genes explain less than half of the discrepancy, and the remainder lacks a known reason. This sample has some 140,000 clones in its table, and roughly 90% of those were observed once. The top ten constitute roughly 3.1% of the sample. Sequenced material: peripheral blood, taken on day 0 of AZD1222 vaccination. These receptors originate from an adult in good health.

The chain couples TRBV19 to TRBJ2-3, with TRBD2 as a possible D gene (8 bases). The CDR3 is 19 residues long. Trimming took off 3 bases at V and 6 bases at J, with 28 bases between the two ends. Germline lookup yields CDR1 LNHDA and CDR2 SQIVND (reference sequence). Here the CDR3 DNA reads TGTGCCAGTAGTATGGGACAGTCACGCCCGAGCGGGAGAATCGATACGCAGTATTTT. Residues: CASSMGQSRPSGRIDTQYF.

The chain couples TRBV29-1 to TRBJ2-7, with D possibly TRBD1 on 5 matching bases. The CDR3 sequence is 15 residues long. Trimming left V 5 bases short and J 4 bases short, with 21 bases between. Germline CDR1 reads SQVTM; CDR2 reads ANQGSEA. CDR3 nucleotide sequence: TGCAGCGTTCGTTTTTCAGGGTCTGCGGCGTACGAGCAGTACTTC. Amino acid sequence: CSVRFSGSAAYEQYF.

This clone was recorded once. The chain uses TRBV19 and TRBJ1-1; D is undetermined. Trimming took 4 bases from V and 5 from J, leaving 8 bases between them. Germline CDR1 and CDR2: LNHDA and SQIVND (reference sequence). The CDR3 runs 12 residues. The CDR3 bases are TGTGCCAGTAGTAATGCCAGAACTGAAGCTTTCTTT. This encodes CASSNARTEAFF.

This clone was observed a single time. The V gene is TRBV6-1, the J gene TRBJ1-2; D is unclear. Trimming cost V 1 base and J 3 bases, with 3 bases left between them. The CDR3 loop spans 12 amino acids. Germline assignment: CDR1 MNHNS and CDR2 SASEGT. Written as DNA, the CDR3 is TGTGCCAGCAGTGAAGGGGACTATGGCTACACCTTC. The encoded protein is CASSEGDYGYTF.

The chain links TRBV5-4 to TRBJ2-1, with 9 bases that match TRBD2. J gave up 10 bases and V 0 bases, and 11 bases lay outside the gene matches. CDR1 and CDR2 (germline): SGHNT, YYREEE (reference sequence). The CDR3 contains 16 residues. In DNA form, the CDR3 reads TGTGCCAGCAGCTTGGATCAGGCGGGAGGGCGTCGAGAGCAGTTCTTC. It codes for CASSLDQAGGRREQFF.

V usage is TRBV3-1 (or the pseudogene TRBV3-2) and J usage is TRBJ2-5; 11 bases line up with TRBD2. This CDR3 has 16 residues. After removal of 3 bases from V and 3 bases from J, the junction contained 6 bases not matched to a gene. Per germline, CDR1 LGHDT and CDR2 YNNKEL (reference sequence). The CDR3 DNA is TGTGCCAGCAGCCACACTAGCGGGAGAGTAGAAGAGACCCAGTACTTC. It yields the protein CASSHTSGRVEETQYF.